There are a few counts of the clone carrying this T cell receptor beta chain. Treatment here: randomized to nivolumab then ipilimumab (arm A) or the reverse (arm B). TCRdb keeps only in-frame clones here, not all; method: immunoSEQ multiplex PCR. The sample records 20,000 to 25,000 clones, about 27% being singletons. V was cut by 3 bases and J by 0 bases, with 10 bases left in between. The CDR3 contains 15 residues. Germline-derived CDR1 and CDR2 are KGHSH and LQKENI. The sample originates from a study of sequential checkpoint blockade in melanoma. Study-level background: First-line arms were nivolumab then ipilimumab, or the reverse, randomized 1:1. Each arm's sequence ended with maintenance nivolumab. Twenty-two patients had tumor biopsies before treatment and at week 13.

This sequence joins TRBV18 and TRBJ2-3; the D gene is possibly TRBD2 (5 bases). The sequenced sample was tumor tissue (inferred from file names), obtained from a patient given nivolumab and ipilimumab in sequence. This receptor was identified in a human donor with melanoma. For the CDR3, the DNA is TGTGCCAGCTCACCGGAGGTATCTAGCACAGATACGCAGTATTTT. It encodes CASSPEVSSTDTQYF.